This T cell receptor beta chain is from a study of blood T cell repertoires in COVID-19. Study context: The study drew acute and convalescent COVID-19 samples from the United States, Italy and Spain. T cells, B-cell-depleted T cells, or PBMCs provided the cDNA or gDNA that served as material.

The CDR3 has 16 amino acids. V was pared by 4 bases and J by 2 bases, with 8 bases of the junction left unmatched. Germline V gives CDR1 SGHRS, CDR2 YFSETQ. Original processing notes: Amplifying reference gene primers gave estimates of nucleated cell counts. Generated by immunoSEQ multiplex PCR, the TCRdb table keeps only in-frame clones and is missing some. The DNA was the basis for D and trimming; V, J and clone size are from that table. The table lists around 150,000 clones, 87% of them singletons. The V and J genes are TRBV5-1 and TRBJ1-3, with 8 nucleotides matching TRBD1. The TCR sequence derives from a woman aged 55 to 70 with active or convalescent COVID-19. The specimen sequenced was peripheral blood. CDR3: CASSPGQGLTGNTIYF. CDR3 nucleotide sequence: TGCGCCAGCAGCCCCGGACAGGGTCTCACTGGAAACACCATATATTTT.